This TCR beta chain was found in a study of cytomegalovirus exposure and HLA in healthy donors. V gave up 1 base and J gave up 2 bases; unmatched junction bases: 5. The CDR3 is made up of 15 amino acids. The germline gives CDR1 MGHRA, CDR2 YSYEKL. Data came from immunoSEQ multiplex PCR; TCRdb stores just in-frame clones and leaves some out. The profile shows some 170,000 clones, around 85% of them singletons. This sequence originates from a woman in her 30s in good health and CMV-seronegative. The V gene is TRBV4-1, the J gene TRBJ2-7; TRBD2 matches 7 bases. The sample consisted of PBMCs. CDR3 nucleotides: TGCGCCAGCAGCCAAGCGCCAGCGGGGACCTACGAGCAGTACTTC. Amino acids: CASSQAPAGTYEQYF.